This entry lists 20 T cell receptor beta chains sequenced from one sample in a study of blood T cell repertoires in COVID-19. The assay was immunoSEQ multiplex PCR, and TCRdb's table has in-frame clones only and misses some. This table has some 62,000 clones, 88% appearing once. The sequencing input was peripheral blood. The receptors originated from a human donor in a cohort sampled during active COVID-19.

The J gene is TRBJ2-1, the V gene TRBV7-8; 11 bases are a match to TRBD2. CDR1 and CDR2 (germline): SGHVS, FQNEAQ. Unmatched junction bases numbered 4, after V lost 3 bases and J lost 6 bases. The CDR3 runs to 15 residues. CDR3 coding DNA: TGTGCCAGCAGCTTCGGGACTAGCGGAACCAATGAGCAGTTCTTC. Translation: CASSFGTSGTNEQFF.

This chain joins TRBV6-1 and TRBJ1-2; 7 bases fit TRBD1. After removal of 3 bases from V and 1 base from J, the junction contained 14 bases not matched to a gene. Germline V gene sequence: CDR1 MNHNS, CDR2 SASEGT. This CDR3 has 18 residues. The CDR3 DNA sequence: TGTGCCAGCAGTGATGGTTTCAGGGGGTTCGTAGTTAACTATGGCTACACCTTC. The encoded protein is CASSDGFRGFVVNYGYTF.

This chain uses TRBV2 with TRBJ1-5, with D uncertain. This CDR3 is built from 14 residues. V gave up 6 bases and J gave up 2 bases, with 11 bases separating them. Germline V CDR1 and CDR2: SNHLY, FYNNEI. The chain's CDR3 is CASRADLGNQPQHF. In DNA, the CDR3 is TGTGCCAGCAGGGCCGATTTGGGCAATCAGCCCCAGCATTTT.

This CDR3 reads CASSRQGGNSPLHF. CDR3 coding DNA: TGTGCCAGCAGTAGACAGGGTGGAAATTCACCCCTCCACTTT. The chain combines TRBV6-2 or TRBV6-3 with TRBJ1-6; 7 nucleotides line up with TRBD1. The germline CDR1 and CDR2 sequences are MNHEY and SVGEGT. The V gene end was trimmed by 5 bases and the J gene end by 7 bases; junction bases not matched to a gene: 5. CDR3 length equals 14 residues.

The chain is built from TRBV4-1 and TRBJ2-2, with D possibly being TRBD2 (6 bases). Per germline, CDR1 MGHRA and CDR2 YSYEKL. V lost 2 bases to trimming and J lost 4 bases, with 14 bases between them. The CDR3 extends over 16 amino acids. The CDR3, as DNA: TGCGCCAGCAGCCAACAGGAGGGTGGGCTCACCGGGGAGCTGTTTTTT. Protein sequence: CASSQQEGGLTGELFF.

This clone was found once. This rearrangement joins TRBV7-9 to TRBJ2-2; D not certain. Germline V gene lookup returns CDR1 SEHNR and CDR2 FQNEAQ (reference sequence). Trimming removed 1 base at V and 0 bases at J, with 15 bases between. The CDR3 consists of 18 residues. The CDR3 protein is CASSLVSVALANTGELFF. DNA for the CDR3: TGTGCCAGCAGCTTAGTTTCTGTCGCGCTGGCGAACACCGGGGAGCTGTTTTTT.

CDR3 region: CASSSGTVDEQYF. For the CDR3, the DNA is TGTGCCAGCAGCTCTGGGACAGTGGACGAGCAGTACTTC. The gene calls are TRBV6-5 and TRBJ2-7; the match to TRBD1 covers 7 bases. Germline lookup yields CDR1 MNHEY and CDR2 SVGAGI. The J segment lost 5 bases and the V segment lost 6 bases, leaving 7 bases of the junction unmatched. This CDR3 comprises 13 residues.

The CDR3 region has the DNA TGTGCCAGCTCACCCGTAGCGGCCTCCTACGAGCAGTACTTC. Its protein is CASSPVAASYEQYF. This sequence joins TRBV18 and TRBJ2-7, with D perhaps TRBD2 (6 bases). Germline assignment: CDR1 KGHSH and CDR2 LQKENI. Trimming took off 3 bases at V and 0 bases at J, with 9 bases between the two ends. The CDR3 loop spans 14 amino acids.

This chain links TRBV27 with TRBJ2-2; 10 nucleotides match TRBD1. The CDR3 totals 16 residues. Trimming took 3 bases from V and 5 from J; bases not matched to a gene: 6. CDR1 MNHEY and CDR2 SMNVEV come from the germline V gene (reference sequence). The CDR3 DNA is TGTGCCAGCAGTTTCGGACAGGGGGGTAGGACCGGGGAGCTGTTTTTT. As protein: CASSFGQGGRTGELFF.

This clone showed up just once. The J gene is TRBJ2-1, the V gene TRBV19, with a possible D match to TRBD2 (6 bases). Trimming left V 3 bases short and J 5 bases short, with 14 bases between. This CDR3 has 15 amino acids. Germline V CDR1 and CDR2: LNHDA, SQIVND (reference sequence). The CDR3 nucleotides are TGTGCCAGTAGTATGCTGCTAGCGCTAAACAATGAGCAGTTCTTC. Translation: CASSMLLALNNEQFF. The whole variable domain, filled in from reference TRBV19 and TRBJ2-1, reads DGGITQSPKYLFRKEGQNVTLSCEQNLNHDAMYWYRQDPGQGLRLIYYSQIVNDFQKGDIAEGYSVSREKKESFPLTVTSAQKNPTAFYLCASSMLLALNNEQFFGPGTRLTVL.

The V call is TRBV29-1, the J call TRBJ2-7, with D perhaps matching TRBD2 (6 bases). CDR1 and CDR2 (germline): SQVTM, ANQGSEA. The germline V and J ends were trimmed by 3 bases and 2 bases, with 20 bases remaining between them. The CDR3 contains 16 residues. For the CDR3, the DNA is TGCAGCGTTGAGGGGGGTTTGAGGGGCGCCACCTACGAGCAGTACTTC. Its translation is CSVEGGLRGATYEQYF.

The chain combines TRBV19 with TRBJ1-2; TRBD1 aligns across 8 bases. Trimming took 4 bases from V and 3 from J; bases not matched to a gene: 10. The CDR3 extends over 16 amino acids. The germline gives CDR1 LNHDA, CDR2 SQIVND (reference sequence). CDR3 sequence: CASSTTPLTGDYGYTF. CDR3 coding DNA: TGTGCCAGTAGTACAACCCCCTTGACAGGGGACTATGGCTACACCTTC.

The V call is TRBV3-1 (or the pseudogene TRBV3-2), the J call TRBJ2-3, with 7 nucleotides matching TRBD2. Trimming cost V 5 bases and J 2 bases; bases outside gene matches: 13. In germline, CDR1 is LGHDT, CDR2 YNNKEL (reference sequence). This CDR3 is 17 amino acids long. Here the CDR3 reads CASSKRVSSGLTDTQYF. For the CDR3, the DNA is TGTGCCAGCAGCAAAAGGGTATCTAGCGGTCTCACAGATACGCAGTATTTT.

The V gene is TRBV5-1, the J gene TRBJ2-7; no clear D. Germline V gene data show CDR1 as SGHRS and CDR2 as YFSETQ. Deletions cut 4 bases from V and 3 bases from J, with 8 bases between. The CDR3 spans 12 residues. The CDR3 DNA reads TGCGCCAGCAGCCCAGACTTCTACGAGCAGTACTTC. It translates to CASSPDFYEQYF.

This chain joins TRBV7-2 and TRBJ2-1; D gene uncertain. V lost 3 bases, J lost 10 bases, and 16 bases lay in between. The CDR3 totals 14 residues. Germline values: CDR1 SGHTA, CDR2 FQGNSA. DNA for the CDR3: TGTGCCAGCAGCTTGGTAAAACTGGCCGGGGAGCAGTTCTTC. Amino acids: CASSLVKLAGEQFF.

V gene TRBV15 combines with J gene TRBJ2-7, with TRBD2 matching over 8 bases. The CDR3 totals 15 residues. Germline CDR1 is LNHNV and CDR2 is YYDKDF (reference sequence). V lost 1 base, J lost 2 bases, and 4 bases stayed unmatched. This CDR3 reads CATSRGGLVAYEQYF. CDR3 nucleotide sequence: TGTGCCACCAGCAGAGGGGGACTAGTCGCCTACGAGCAGTACTTC.

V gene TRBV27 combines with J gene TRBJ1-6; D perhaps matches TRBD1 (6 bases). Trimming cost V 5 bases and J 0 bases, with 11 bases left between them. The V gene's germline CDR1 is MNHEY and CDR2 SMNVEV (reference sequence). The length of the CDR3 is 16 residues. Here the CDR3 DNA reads TGTGCCAGCAGTAGGACAGTGAGCTCCTATAATTCACCCCTCCACTTT. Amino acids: CASSRTVSSYNSPLHF.

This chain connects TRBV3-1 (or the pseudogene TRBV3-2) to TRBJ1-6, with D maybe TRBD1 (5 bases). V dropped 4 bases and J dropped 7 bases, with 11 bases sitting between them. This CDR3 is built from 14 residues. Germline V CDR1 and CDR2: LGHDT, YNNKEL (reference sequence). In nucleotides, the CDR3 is TGTGCCAGCAGCCCCCAGGGTGGGAATTCACCCCTCCACTTT. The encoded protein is CASSPQGGNSPLHF.

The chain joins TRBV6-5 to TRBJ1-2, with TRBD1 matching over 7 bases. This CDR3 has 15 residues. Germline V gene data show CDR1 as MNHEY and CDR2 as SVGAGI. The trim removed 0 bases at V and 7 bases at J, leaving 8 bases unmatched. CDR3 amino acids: CASSYSRGGASGYTF. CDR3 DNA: TGTGCCAGCAGTTACTCTAGAGGGGGCGCTAGTGGCTACACCTTC.

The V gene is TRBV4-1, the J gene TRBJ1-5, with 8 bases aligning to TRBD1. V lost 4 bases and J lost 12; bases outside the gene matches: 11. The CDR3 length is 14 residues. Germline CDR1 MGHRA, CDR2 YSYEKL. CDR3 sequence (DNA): TGCGCCAGCAGCCGAACCTCAGACAGGGGAGACCAGCATTTT. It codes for CASSRTSDRGDQHF.